The source of this TCR beta chain is a study of Graves' ophthalmopathy and Graves' hyperthyroidism. In its sample, this clonotype was seen many times. The CDR3 length is 15 residues. The ends lost 7 bases at V and 4 bases at J; junction bases unmatched: 9. Germline loops: CDR1 SQVTM, CDR2 ANQGSEA. Diagnosis was based on clinical symptoms, serum thyroxine, TRAb, thyroid ultrasound and orbital computed tomography. Amplification of TCR beta CDR3 regions used RNA transcripts. First-round RT-PCR with HTBI primers preceded a second-round multiplex PCR. One entry per CDR3 protein results from TCRdb running MiXCR on the multiplex PCR reads. Counted here are around 1.1 million distinct CDR3 sequences, less than 45% occurring once; the ten biggest clones make up 11%.

The sample comprised peripheral blood or thyroid tissue (not recorded which). The chain is built from TRBV29-1 and TRBJ2-2, with 10 bases that match TRBD1. This clonotype originated in an adult man with Graves' hyperthyroidism. The CDR3 sequence: CSAIDRGLGTGELFF. The DNA of the CDR3 is TGCAGCGCAATAGACAGGGGGCTCGGCACCGGGGAGCTGTTTTTT.